The rows below give T cell receptor beta chains drawn from one sample of a study of patients and donors after allogeneic stem cell transplantation. From the RT-PCR reads, TCRdb called clonotypes with MiXCR, one entry per CDR3 protein. The profile shows roughly 960,000 distinct CDR3 sequences, about a sixth of them singletons. Sequenced input: blood, either unsorted or a sorted T cell fraction (not recorded which). The receptors derive from a human donor who was either an allogeneic HSCT recipient or a stem cell or donor lymphocyte infusion donor (not recorded which). It is not recorded whose cells these are; they may come from a transplant donor. The CDR3 runs from the conserved cysteine through the conserved F or W. D genes are given only for firm matches. Clone sizes are given selectively: once, few, many, or a class where the clone is expanded.

clone size,J gene,V gene,D gene,CDR3 protein,CDR3 DNA
.,TRBJ2-1,TRBV7-8,.,CASSLSAPSRSNSYNEQFF,TGTGCCAGCAGCTTATCGGCGCCCAGCAGGTCAAACTCCTACAATGAGCAGTTCTTC
few,TRBJ1-3,TRBV9,TRBD1,CASSAGTGRGNTIYF,TGTGCCAGCAGCGCGGGGACAGGGAGGGGAAACACCATATATTTT
many,TRBJ1-5,TRBV5-1,TRBD1,CASSLGTGLNQPQHF,TGCGCCAGCAGCCTAGGGACAGGACTCAATCAGCCCCAGCATTTT
few,TRBJ1-1,TRBV20-1,TRBD1,CSARDAGQGNTEAFF,TGCAGTGCTAGAGACGCCGGACAGGGGAACACTGAAGCTTTCTTT
many,TRBJ1-1,TRBV29-1,.,CSVGQNTEAFF,TGCAGCGTTGGACAAAACACTGAAGCTTTCTTT
.,TRBJ2-3,TRBV5-1,TRBD2,CASSSSTAGVPRSDTQYF,TGCGCCAGCAGCTCATCGACTGCGGGGGTCCCCCGATCAGATACGCAGTATTTT
once,TRBJ2-1,TRBV6-2/TRBV6-3,.,CASSYGQIEYNEQFF,TGTGCCAGCAGTTACGGTCAGATAGAGTACAATGAGCAGTTCTTC
.,TRBJ1-6,TRBV3-1,.,CASSQPRQYSPLHF,TGTGCCAGCAGCCAACCCCGACAGTATTCACCCCTCCACTTT
few,TRBJ1-5,TRBV10-3,.,CAISESAPPSNQPQHF,TGTGCCATCAGTGAGTCGGCCCCACCTAGCAATCAGCCCCAGCATTTT
.,TRBJ1-2,TRBV27,TRBD1,CASRPADRSNYGYTF,TGTGCCAGCAGGCCCGCGGACAGGTCGAACTATGGCTACACCTTC
few,TRBJ2-7,TRBV9,TRBD2,CASSVDLAATYEQYF,TGTGCCAGCAGCGTAGATCTAGCGGCGACATACGAGCAGTACTTC
.,TRBJ2-3,TRBV27,TRBD2,CASSASPWVAGPDTQYF,TGTGCCAGCAGTGCCTCCCCTTGGGTAGCGGGACCAGATACGCAGTATTTT
few,TRBJ2-7,TRBV10-3,TRBD1,CAISDNRGPNEQYF,TGTGCCATCAGTGACAACAGGGGGCCTAACGAGCAGTACTTC
.,TRBJ2-1,TRBV10-3,TRBD1,CATGTGANEQFF,TGTGCCACCGGGACAGGGGCCAATGAGCAGTTCTTC
few,TRBJ2-4,TRBV24-1,TRBD1,CATSEHRGQGKNIQYF,TGTGCCACCAGTGAACACAGGGGGCAAGGCAAAAACATTCAGTACTTC
many,TRBJ2-1,TRBV27,.,CASKPHLASFDEQFF,TGTGCCAGCAAACCCCACCTAGCGAGCTTCGATGAGCAGTTCTTC
.,TRBJ1-5,TRBV5-1,.,CASSFPGYSNQPQHF,TGCGCCAGCAGCTTCCCGGGTTATAGCAATCAGCCCCAGCATTTT
.,TRBJ1-6,TRBV5-4,TRBD1,CASRFDRVGSPLHF,TGTGCCAGCAGATTCGACAGGGTGGGTTCACCCCTCCACTTT
.,TRBJ2-1,TRBV24-1,TRBD1,CATSDPRGRLYNEQFF,TGTGCCACCAGTGACCCCAGGGGGCGCCTTTACAATGAGCAGTTCTTC
.,TRBJ2-7,TRBV12-3/TRBV12-4,.,CASSLAEGTYEQYF,TGTGCCAGCAGTTTAGCCGAGGGAACCTACGAGCAGTACTTC
.,TRBJ2-1,TRBV5-1,.,CASSLGTRTESSYNEQFF,TGCGCCAGCAGCTTGGGCACCAGGACCGAGAGCTCCTACAATGAGCAGTTCTTC
.,TRBJ1-3,TRBV5-1,.,CASSLEGLGSGNTIYF,TGCGCCAGCAGCTTGGAAGGGTTAGGTTCTGGAAACACCATATATTTT
few,TRBJ1-2,TRBV24-1,.,CATSDPRRPNYGYTF,TGTGCCACCAGTGACCCCCGCCGACCCAACTATGGCTACACCTTC
few,TRBJ1-2,TRBV20-1,.,CSARMAKNGGYTF,TGCAGTGCTAGGATGGCTAAGAATGGTGGCTACACCTTC
.,TRBJ2-7,TRBV5-1,TRBD2,CASSPLAESSHEQYF,TGCGCCAGCAGCCCACTAGCGGAAAGCTCCCACGAGCAGTACTTC
few,TRBJ2-7,TRBV5-1,.,CASSPQGQGHEQYF,TGCGCCAGCAGCCCCCAGGGGCAGGGCCACGAGCAGTACTTC
.,TRBJ2-7,TRBV4-1,.,CASSQDPGTSYEQYF,TGCGCCAGCAGCCAAGATCCGGGCACCTCCTACGAGCAGTACTTC
.,TRBJ1-1,TRBV7-8,.,CASSPTGGGTNTEAFF,TGTGCCAGCAGCCCAACCGGCGGGGGCACGAACACTGAAGCTTTCTTT